The sequence of this T cell receptor (beta chain) was determined in a study of blood T cell repertoires in COVID-19. Study as a whole: COVID-19 samples from acute and convalescent phases originated in the United States, Italy and Spain.

As processed by the authors: Researchers report that nucleated cell counts were estimated from reference gene primer amplification. Method: immunoSEQ multiplex PCR; TCRdb's copy keeps in-frame clones and lacks some. V, J and clone size are taken as reported in that table, and D and trimming were inferred from the DNA itself. The data show about 140,000 clones, 85% to 90% seen once. V was clipped by 4 bases and J by 3 bases; unmatched bases: 6. The germline V gene encodes CDR1 SGHDT and CDR2 YYEEEE. The CDR3 sequence is 16 residues long. This chain uses TRBV5-6 with TRBJ2-2; 10 bases are a match to TRBD1. This receptor was obtained from a woman of 80 years or more with acute or convalescent COVID-19. Input material: peripheral blood. In DNA form, the CDR3 reads TGTGCCAGCAGCCTATCGGGACAGGGGTACACCGGGGAGCTGTTTTTT. Residues: CASSLSGQGYTGELFF.